This record looks at one T cell receptor (beta chain) sequence and its context. Its antigen remains undetermined. The sample holds no much larger clone one base away, and base qualities are not on file. The time point label corresponds to: baseline before first vaccination. The vaccinee samples were drawn from two UK trials, COV001 and COV002, one of which was a single-blind randomized controlled phase 2/3 trial testing AZD1222 (ChAdOx1 nCoV-19) in healthy adults. Trial participant PBMC samples were collected at day 0 and day 28 after the second dose for TCRbeta chain sequencing. The data originate from a study of T cell responses to AZD1222 COVID-19 vaccine (dated by TCRdb to 2020 to 2022). A note on the overall study: AZD1222 recipients with second doses at about 4 weeks or about 12 weeks were pooled, because spike-specific TCR depth and breadth did not differ between schedules. A total of approximately 240 trial participants underwent TCR sequencing, of whom roughly 210 had received two doses of AZD1222 and about 25 had received two doses of the MenACWY control vaccine. Trial participants were enrolled by age into 18-55, 56-69 and 70-plus year subgroups, with roughly 150, 30 and 60 TCR-sequenced participants respectively.

The CDR3 regions of human TCRbeta chains were analyzed by immunosequencing. The original methods were these. TCRs in the repertoires were compared against a reference library of SARS-CoV-2-specific TCRs that had been generated with the MIRA antigen-specificity platform. Breadth was defined as the fraction of unique TCRs that were SARS-CoV-2-associated, and depth was defined as the fraction of total T cells that were SARS-CoV-2-associated. Using the MIRA data, every spike-specific TCR was mapped to the spike region that the TCR reacted to and assigned to either a CD4 or a CD8 class. Log10-transformed breadth and depth values were compared by one-way ANOVA with Sidak's multiple comparisons tests. Sourced from immuneACCESS, this table was stored by TCRdb with only in-frame sequences that have V and J called. A share of the clones is absent; for the studies checked, an unresolved V gene accounts for under half, and the remainder has no known explanation. The V and J calls and clone size are taken from that table; D and trimming were inferred from the DNA. Across this sample there are approximately 180,000 clones, with around 90% seen only once. The ten largest clones represent 1.6% of the sample.

What the study reported, not specific to this receptor: In the small 56-69-year group, the increase in depth fell short of significance, most likely because of low power. Reportedly, close to half of the unique spike-specific TCRs recognized epitopes lying outside the regions that are mutated in the B.1.351 and B.1.1.7 variants. A significant rise in spike-specific TCR breadth and depth was observed after two AZD1222 doses relative to day 0 and relative to MenACWY recipients. Because no samples from the day 14 peak response were available, repertoires could be characterized only after the peak T cell response. The whole spike protein was spanned by vaccine-associated CD4 TCRs, and dominant responses were seen in regions 160-218 and 743-854. Only five or six AZD1222 recipients were SARS-CoV-2 seropositive at baseline, limiting conclusions about previously exposed vaccinees. Most participants were white British and females outnumbered males, and the authors suggested that clonal diversity may have been underestimated.

Including the terminal cysteine and phenylalanine, the CDR3 comprises 15 residues. Only the CDR3 part of the read is kept: 45 bases, read in frame from the first base. V is reduced by 2 bases and J by 1 base, leaving a spacing of 11 bases between them. From a lookup of the germline V gene, CDR1 and CDR2 are MNHNS and SASEGT. The sequence was collected from an adult in good health. Recombination linked TRBV6-1 to TRBJ1-1; 5 matching bases give a weak D call of TRBD1. The sequencing here drew on peripheral blood, taken on day 0 of AZD1222 vaccination. The nucleotide sequence is given as TGTGCCAGCAGTGAATATAATACAGGGAACACTGAAGCTTTCTTT. It translates to CASSEYNTGNTEAFF.